The clone carrying this TCR beta chain has just one count. Its target is unknown. The PCR had 60 Vbeta and 13 Jbeta primers. The method was immunoSEQ multiplex PCR; TCRdb's version includes in-frame clones alone and lacks a portion of them. The table has 98,000 or so clones, roughly 80% seen once. The CDR3 spans 17 residues. Germline V gene data show CDR1 as ENHRY and CDR2 as SYGVKD. V shed 3 bases, J shed 4 bases, and the junction held 13 bases outside the gene matches. These data come from a study of cytomegalovirus exposure and HLA in healthy donors. Study conclusions and caveats: Per a later analysis, fewer than 20,000 TCR beta sequences showed association with HLA alleles at 0.05 false discovery rate. A later analysis linked a missense DCLRE1C variant to TCR beta V- and J-gene trimming. When a later analysis was performed, an Asian-associated ancestry cluster reportedly had fewer N-insertions than the approximately 600-donor mean.

The TCR sequence derives from a woman in her 40s in good health and CMV-seronegative. Input material: PBMCs. This chain connects TRBV10-3 to TRBJ1-1; the match to TRBD1 covers 8 bases. CDR3 residues: CAISDSDRDNWGTEAFF. In nucleotides, the CDR3 is TGTGCCATCAGTGACTCGGACAGGGATAATTGGGGCACTGAAGCTTTCTTT.